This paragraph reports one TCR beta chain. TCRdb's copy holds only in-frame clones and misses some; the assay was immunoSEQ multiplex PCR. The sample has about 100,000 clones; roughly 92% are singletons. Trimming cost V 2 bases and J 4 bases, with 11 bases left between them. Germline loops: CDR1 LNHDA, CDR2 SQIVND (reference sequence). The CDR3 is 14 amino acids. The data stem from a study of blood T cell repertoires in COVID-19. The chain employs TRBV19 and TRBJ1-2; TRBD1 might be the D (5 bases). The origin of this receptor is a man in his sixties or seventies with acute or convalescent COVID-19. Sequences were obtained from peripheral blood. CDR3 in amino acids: CASSIRGLSYGYTF. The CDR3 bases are TGTGCCAGTAGTATACGGGGACTCTCCTATGGCTACACCTTC.